This TCR beta chain stems from a study of T cell responses to AZD1222 COVID-19 vaccine. Sequencing used immunoSEQ multiplex PCR; TCRdb keeps in-frame clones, though not all of them. Here the sample spans 150,000 or so clones, about 90% being singletons. Overall study findings and caveats: Per reports, nearly half of all spike-specific TCRs target regions that are unmutated in variants. Repertoires in all cases were sampled only once the peak T cell response had passed.

The V end lost 6 bases, the J end lost 4 bases, and 13 bases lay between the germline ends. The CDR3 covers 13 residues. Germline-derived CDR1 and CDR2 are SNHLY and FYNNEI. To note about this clone: The antigen is unknown.

The TCR comes from an adult in good health. The sequencing here drew on peripheral blood, taken on day 0 of AZD1222 vaccination. The chain joins TRBV2 to TRBJ2-7; the D is unclear. The CDR3 spells CASSEELTYEQYF. The CDR3 bases are TGTGCCAGCAGCGAGGAGCTCACTTACGAGCAGTACTTC.